The 27 T cell receptor beta chains presented below share a single source sample, sequenced in a study of OX40 agonist ivuxolimab in advanced cancers. Assay used: immunoSEQ multiplex PCR; TCRdb lists only in-frame clones, some missing. The table lists 65,000 to 95,000 clones, about 80% of them singletons. The source was CD4+ or CD8+ T cells sorted from blood, collected in a trial of the OX40 agonist ivuxolimab. The source is an adult with an advanced solid tumor such as melanoma, head and neck, liver or kidney cancer.

This clone was recorded once. The J gene is TRBJ2-1, the V gene TRBV4-3, with D unclear. Germline values: CDR1 LGHNA, CDR2 YSLEER. The CDR3 is 15 amino acids. V was shortened by 1 base and J by 5 bases, with 12 bases between the two germline ends. CDR3 bases: TGCGCCAGCAGCCAAGGGCCACGGAACCACAATGAGCAGTTCTTC. Protein product: CASSQGPRNHNEQFF.

The sample holds a few counts of this clone. The chain recombines TRBV7-6 with TRBJ2-3, with 13 positions matching TRBD2. The ends lost 4 bases at V and 6 bases at J; junction bases unmatched: 7. This CDR3 spans 16 amino acids. Germline assignment: CDR1 SGHVS and CDR2 FNYEAQ. The CDR3 nucleotides are TGTGCCAGCAGCTATGGGGGGACTAGCGGGGTGGATACGCAGTATTTT. This encodes CASSYGGTSGVDTQYF.

The chain combines TRBV27 with TRBJ1-2; maybe TRBD1 (5 bases). This CDR3 comprises 13 residues. Trimming left V 3 bases short and J 4 bases short, with 9 bases between. Germline CDR1 MNHEY, CDR2 SMNVEV (reference sequence). The CDR3: CASSFAQGYGYTF. The CDR3 nucleotides read TGTGCCAGCAGTTTCGCCCAGGGCTATGGCTACACCTTC.

The J gene is TRBJ2-5, the V gene TRBV2; 9 nucleotides align to TRBD1. CDR3 size: 12 residues. Germline assignment: CDR1 SNHLY and CDR2 FYNNEI. V trimming: 8 bases; J trimming: 5 bases; junction bases outside the gene matches: 3. The CDR3 DNA reads TGTGCCAGCGGACAGGGGTCCGAGACCCAGTACTTC. This translates into CASGQGSETQYF.

The rearrangement links TRBV4-3 to TRBJ1-5; 7 positions match TRBD1. J was trimmed by 4 bases and V by 0 bases; bases with no gene match: 3. Looked up from germline, CDR1 is LGHNA and CDR2 is YSLEER. The CDR3 is made up of 15 amino acids. The chain's CDR3 is CASSQDSRGNQPQHF. The CDR3 DNA sequence: TGCGCCAGCAGCCAAGATTCCAGGGGGAATCAGCCCCAGCATTTT.

On this clone itself: This specimen includes other DNA sequences encoding the same CDR3. V usage is TRBV6-5 and J usage is TRBJ1-2; D not resolved. Germline V CDR1 and CDR2: MNHEY, SVGAGI. Trimming shortened V by 0 bases and J by 4 bases, and 6 bases separated the two germline ends. The CDR3 is 13 residues long. This chain's CDR3 is CASSYSNGYGYTF. CDR3 DNA: TGTGCCAGCAGTTACTCGAACGGCTATGGCTACACCTTC.

The rearrangement links TRBV6-6 to TRBJ2-7; D gene uncertain. This CDR3 has 14 residues. The V gene's germline CDR1 is MNHNY and CDR2 SVGAGI (reference sequence). V was shortened by 6 bases and J by 4 bases, with 16 bases between the two germline ends. CDR3 loop: CASSHLDRSYEQYF. The CDR3 region has the DNA TGTGCCAGCAGCCACCTTGACCGGAGTTACGAGCAGTACTTC.

This chain joins TRBV5-4 and TRBJ1-4, with 8 bases aligning to TRBD1. J was trimmed by 8 bases and V by 4 bases; bases with no gene match: 7. The germline CDR1 and CDR2 sequences are SGHNT and YYREEE (reference sequence). The length of the CDR3 is 14 residues. As DNA, the CDR3 is TGTGCCAGCAGCCGCGACAGGGGTCCAGAAAAACTGTTTTTT. It is translated as CASSRDRGPEKLFF.

CDR3 residues: CSGGQSPYEQYF. DNA for the CDR3: TGCAGCGGGGGACAGTCACCCTACGAGCAGTACTTC. This chain links TRBV29-1 with TRBJ2-7; the match to TRBD1 covers 7 bases. Trimming cost V 7 bases and J 2 bases; bases outside gene matches: 5. This CDR3 has 12 amino acids. Looked up from germline, CDR1 is SQVTM and CDR2 is ANQGSEA.

The DNA of the CDR3 is TGTGCCAGCAGTTCCACCGGGCAGGGAAAGACCGGGGAGCTGTTTTTT. It translates to CASSSTGQGKTGELFF. The chain combines TRBV28 with TRBJ2-2, with D perhaps TRBD1 (5 bases). The CDR3 has 16 residues. With 4 bases removed from V and 5 bases from J, the gap between germline ends came to 17 bases. The V gene's germline CDR1 is MDHEN and CDR2 SYDVKM.

This clone was detected a few times. The genes are TRBV6-1 and TRBJ2-4; D tentatively reads TRBD1 or TRBD2 (5 bases each). Trimming took off 2 bases at V and 0 bases at J, with 14 bases between the two ends. The CDR3 loop spans 17 amino acids. The germline V gene has CDR1 MNHNS and CDR2 SASEGT. The CDR3 is CASSEHEGLIAKNIQYF. CDR3 nucleotide sequence: TGTGCCAGCAGTGAACATGAGGGGCTCATAGCCAAAAACATTCAGTACTTC.

This clone was recorded only once. The CDR3 DNA sequence: TGCGCCAGCAGTCAGGAGGGGACACCAGGAAAGACCCAGTACTTC. Encoded protein: CASSQEGTPGKTQYF. The J gene is TRBJ2-5, the V gene TRBV5-1, with D perhaps TRBD1 or TRBD2 (6 bases each). The CDR3 spans 15 residues. CDR1 and CDR2 from the germline V gene are SGHRS and YFSETQ. Trimming removed 5 bases from V and 6 bases from J, with 20 bases in between.

This clone was seen only a few times. The chain employs TRBV10-1 and TRBJ1-1, with 9 bases fitting TRBD1. The CDR3 sequence is 17 residues long. J lost 5 bases, V lost 2 bases, and 12 bases had no gene match. Germline-derived CDR1 and CDR2 are WNHNN and SYGVQD (reference sequence). Here the CDR3 DNA reads TGCGCCAGCAGTGAGCCGCAAACCGGGACAGGGTCGACTGAAGCTTTCTTT. As protein: CASSEPQTGTGSTEAFF.

The V call is TRBV10-3, the J call TRBJ1-4, with D maybe TRBD1 (5 bases). CDR3 length equals 16 residues. Germline loops: CDR1 ENHRY, CDR2 SYGVKD. Trimming shortened V by 0 bases and J by 10 bases, and 18 bases separated the two germline ends. CDR3 sequence: CAISESRVRDEAKLFF. Written as DNA, the CDR3 is TGTGCCATCAGTGAGTCGCGAGTCAGGGACGAAGCAAAACTGTTTTTT.

J is TRBJ2-3 and V is TRBV19; the D is unclear. There are 12 residues in the CDR3. Germline V gene data show CDR1 as LNHDA and CDR2 as SQIVND (reference sequence). Trimming removed 4 bases from V and 2 bases from J, with 4 bases in between. DNA for the CDR3: TGTGCCAGTAGTACCCCCACAGATACGCAGTATTTT. This gives the protein CASSTPTDTQYF.

The rearrangement joins TRBV6-4 to TRBJ2-1, with TRBD1 identical over 11 bases. CDR3 length: 15 residues. Germline CDR1 is MRHNA and CDR2 is SNTAGT. With V trimmed by 4 bases and J by 4 bases, 3 bases remained unmatched. The CDR3 DNA follows: TGTGCCAGCAGTGCGGGGACAGGGGGTTACAATGAGCAGTTCTTC. Its protein is CASSAGTGGYNEQFF.

J is TRBJ2-1 and V is TRBV6-6; 7 bases align to TRBD2. There are 16 residues in the CDR3. V lost 4 bases, J lost 5 bases, and 11 bases stayed unmatched. CDR1 is MNHNY and CDR2 is SVGAGI in the germline V gene (reference sequence). The CDR3 DNA follows: TGTGCCAGCAGTTCTCGTAGGGACTACGCAAACAATGAGCAGTTCTTC. It specifies CASSSRRDYANNEQFF.

The chain uses TRBV4-3 and TRBJ1-1; D is unresolved. Germline values: CDR1 LGHNA, CDR2 YSLEER. V shed 0 bases and J shed 6 bases, with 17 bases lying between them. CDR3 size: 16 residues. The CDR3 loop is CASSQDPGSRLPEAFF. The CDR3 nucleotides are TGCGCCAGCAGCCAAGACCCAGGTAGTCGATTACCTGAAGCTTTCTTT.

The chain uses TRBV11-2 and TRBJ2-3, with D unresolved. The V gene lost 3 bases and the J gene lost 4 bases, with 5 bases spanning the gap. CDR1 is SGHAT and CDR2 is FQNNGV in the germline V gene. This CDR3 comprises 12 residues. The CDR3 nucleotides are TGTGCCAGCAGCTTCCCCGCAGATACGCAGTATTTT. This encodes CASSFPADTQYF.

The chain joins TRBV7-2 to TRBJ2-7; D remains ambiguous. Germline V gives CDR1 SGHTA, CDR2 FQGNSA. This CDR3 has 12 residues. Trimming removed 5 bases at V and 6 bases at J, with 11 bases between. The CDR3, as DNA: TGTGCCAGCAGCCGGGTCGCAGGCGAGCAGTACTTC. Its translation: CASSRVAGEQYF.

The chain combines TRBV7-2 with TRBJ2-3; 9 bases line up with TRBD2. V shed 5 bases and J 3 bases; nucleotides not matched to a gene: 6. The length of the CDR3 is 15 residues. Germline V gives CDR1 SGHTA, CDR2 FQGNSA. DNA of the CDR3: TGTGCCAGCAGCCCCGGAGCGGGGGGTACAGATACGCAGTATTTT. Its translation: CASSPGAGGTDTQYF.

The gene calls are TRBV5-5 and TRBJ2-7; D is tentatively TRBD1 or TRBD2 (5 bases each). Germline V gives CDR1 SGHKS, CDR2 YYEKEE (reference sequence). V lost 4 bases, J lost 3 bases, and 14 bases lay in between. The CDR3 spans 14 residues. DNA for the CDR3: TGTGCCAGCAGCCCCGGGACGGTTTACTACGAGCAGTACTTC. It yields the protein CASSPGTVYYEQYF.

The CDR3 here is CASSMTGTRETQYF. The CDR3 DNA sequence: TGTGCCAGTAGTATGACCGGGACCCGGGAGACCCAGTACTTC. The V gene is TRBV19, the J gene TRBJ2-5; D may correspond to TRBD1 or TRBD2 (5 bases each). Trimming took off 3 bases at V and 5 bases at J, with 13 bases between the two ends. The germline V gene has CDR1 LNHDA and CDR2 SQIVND (reference sequence). The CDR3 totals 14 residues.

This chain connects TRBV19 to TRBJ2-5; D is undetermined. Looked up from germline, CDR1 is LNHDA and CDR2 is SQIVND (reference sequence). Deletions cut 2 bases from V and 7 bases from J, with 11 bases between. This CDR3 has 13 amino acids. CDR3 region: CASSILPSGTQYF. Here the CDR3 DNA reads TGTGCCAGTAGTATACTCCCCTCGGGGACCCAGTACTTC.

This CDR3 is CASSLIGRVGMNTEAFF. The CDR3 DNA reads TGTGCCAGCAGTTTAATCGGGAGGGTCGGAATGAACACTGAAGCTTTCTTT. The chain uses TRBV28 and TRBJ1-1; the D is unclear. The CDR3 is made up of 17 amino acids. Trimming removed 2 bases at V and 0 bases at J, with 16 bases between. Germline CDR1 is MDHEN and CDR2 is SYDVKM.

This clone has only one observation. The V call is TRBV27, the J call TRBJ2-7; D perhaps matches TRBD2 (5 bases). Per the germline V gene, CDR1 is MNHEY and CDR2 is SMNVEV (reference sequence). V was clipped by 6 bases and J by 6 bases, with 18 bases between them. The CDR3 consists of 14 residues. This chain's CDR3 is CASSRLAGGGEQYF. The CDR3 DNA reads TGTGCCAGCAGCCGCTTAGCAGGAGGCGGCGAGCAGTACTTC.

V is TRBV2 and J is TRBJ2-5; D is unresolved. The CDR3 covers 11 residues. The V and J ends lost 6 bases and 4 bases respectively, with 6 bases between them. Germline loops: CDR1 SNHLY, CDR2 FYNNEI. CDR3 protein: CASRTVETQYF. As DNA, the CDR3 is TGTGCCAGCAGGACGGTAGAGACCCAGTACTTC.